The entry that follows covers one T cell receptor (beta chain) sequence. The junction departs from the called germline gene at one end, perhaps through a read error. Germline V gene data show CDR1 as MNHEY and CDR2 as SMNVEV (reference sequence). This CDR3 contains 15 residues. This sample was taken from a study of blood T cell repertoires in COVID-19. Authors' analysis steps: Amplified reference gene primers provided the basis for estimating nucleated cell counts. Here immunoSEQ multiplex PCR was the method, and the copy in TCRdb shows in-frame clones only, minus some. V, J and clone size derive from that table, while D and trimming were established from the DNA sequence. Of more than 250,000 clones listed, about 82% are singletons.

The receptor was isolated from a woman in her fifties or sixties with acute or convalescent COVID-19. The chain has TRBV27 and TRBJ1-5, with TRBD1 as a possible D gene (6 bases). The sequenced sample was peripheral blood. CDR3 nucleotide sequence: TGTGCCAGCAGTCTCCTGGGGGCGGGAGATCAGTCCCAGCATTTT. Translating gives CASSLLGAGDQSQHF.